One and the same sample provided the 19 T cell receptor beta chains below, sequenced in a study of blood T cells in healthy people across ages. Together with a sample-barcoded 5' primer, a J-beta primer mix was included in a second PCR lasting 7 to 11 cycles. MiXCR was run by TCRdb on the 5' RACE reads, yielding one entry per CDR3 protein. Of 1.2 million to 1.5 million distinct CDR3 sequences in the sample, almost 60% were seen once. Input material: blood. Receptors originate from a man younger than 30 in good health.

The CDR3 loop is CASSAGPTSTDTQYF. CDR3 bases: TGCGCCAGCAGCGCGGGACCTACAAGCACAGATACGCAGTATTTT. This chain connects TRBV5-1 to TRBJ2-3; the D gene is possibly TRBD2 (6 bases). CDR1 is SGHRS, CDR2 YFSETQ, per germline. CDR3 length equals 15 residues. Trimming left V 4 bases short and J 0 bases short, with 12 bases between. The full variable domain, with the rest looked up from reference TRBV5-1 and TRBJ2-3, is KAGVTQTPRYLIKTRGQQVTLSCSPISGHRSVSWYQQTPGQGLQFLFEYFSETQRNKGNFPGRFSGRQFSNSRSEMNVSTLELGDSALYLCASSAGPTSTDTQYFGPGTRLTVL.

The gene calls are TRBV4-1 and TRBJ1-1; TRBD1 might be the D (6 bases). CDR3 size: 13 residues. V lost 4 bases, J lost 7 bases, and 13 bases lay in between. The germline V gene has CDR1 MGHRA and CDR2 YSYEKL. CDR3 nucleotides: TGCGCCAGCAGCCCCGGTGGGGGGCTTGAAGCTTTCTTT. This translates into CASSPGGGLEAFF.

The chain employs TRBV6-1 and TRBJ1-5; D not certain. Trimming stripped 1 base from V and 1 base from J, with 5 bases between. There are 14 residues in the CDR3. Germline CDR1 and CDR2: MNHNS and SASEGT. The CDR3 spells CASSEGESNQPQHF. DNA for the CDR3: TGTGCCAGCAGTGAAGGGGAAAGCAATCAGCCCCAGCATTTT.

This rearrangement joins TRBV6-5 to TRBJ1-5; D call uncertain. Germline CDR1 is MNHEY and CDR2 is SVGAGI. This CDR3 is 15 amino acids long. Trimming left V 5 bases short and J 5 bases short, with 16 bases between. The CDR3 DNA is TGTGCCAGCAGTCCCACGGGAACAGCTCATCAGCCCCAGCATTTT. Its protein product is CASSPTGTAHQPQHF.

The chain uses TRBV5-6 and TRBJ1-1; D gene uncertain. The V gene's germline CDR1 is SGHDT and CDR2 YYEEEE. With 2 bases removed from V and 11 bases from J, the gap between germline ends came to 13 bases. The CDR3 consists of 12 residues. The CDR3 region has the DNA TGTGCCAGCAGCTTCGGACCGGAAAGGGCTTTCTTT. It yields the protein CASSFGPERAFF.

The rearrangement joins TRBV20-1 to TRBJ2-1; the D is unclear. The CDR3 loop spans 13 amino acids. Per germline, CDR1 DFQATT and CDR2 SNEGSKA (reference sequence). Trimming shortened V by 1 base and J by 7 bases, and 11 bases separated the two germline ends. The CDR3 region is CSARALTGNEQFF. The CDR3 nucleotides read TGCAGTGCTAGAGCTCTGACCGGTAATGAGCAGTTCTTC.

The chain carries TRBV7-9 and TRBJ2-1, with D unresolved. Trimming took 7 bases from V and 4 from J, leaving 5 bases between them. The CDR3 totals 11 residues. CDR1 and CDR2 (germline): SEHNR, FQNEAQ (reference sequence). CDR3 region: CASIVYNEQFF. The CDR3 DNA sequence: TGTGCCAGCATCGTTTACAATGAGCAGTTCTTC.

This clonotype turned up a few times. The rearrangement links TRBV27 to TRBJ2-5, with D possibly TRBD2 on 6 matching bases. Trimming removed 4 bases from V and 5 bases from J, with 17 bases in between. In germline, CDR1 is MNHEY, CDR2 SMNVEV (reference sequence). This CDR3 contains 15 residues. DNA for the CDR3: TGTGCCAGCAGTTCCCCGGGGAGGTCTGGGGAGACCCAGTACTTC. Its translation is CASSSPGRSGETQYF.

The genes are TRBV12-3 or TRBV12-4 and TRBJ2-5; 8 bases are a match to TRBD2. The CDR3 consists of 16 residues. V shed 0 bases, J shed 3 bases, and the junction held 6 bases outside the gene matches. CDR3 residues: CASSLAPGLAKETQYF. CDR3 nucleotides: TGTGCCAGCAGTTTAGCCCCAGGACTAGCAAAAGAGACCCAGTACTTC.

This sequence joins TRBV7-9 and TRBJ2-1; TRBD2 matches 7 bases. V lost 5 bases and J lost 8; bases outside the gene matches: 6. CDR1 and CDR2 from the germline V gene are SEHNR and FQNEAQ (reference sequence). This CDR3 spans 13 amino acids. In DNA, the CDR3 is TGTGCCAGCAGCGGGGCTGGGGGGGATGAGCAGTTCTTC. Amino acids: CASSGAGGDEQFF.

The chain combines TRBV3-1 with TRBJ2-7; 8 positions match TRBD2. J lost 2 bases, V lost 6 bases, and 9 bases had no gene match. CDR1 and CDR2 from the germline V gene are LGHDT and YNNKEL (reference sequence). This CDR3 contains 15 residues. CDR3: CASRSERGYPYEQYF. The CDR3 DNA is TGTGCCAGCAGGTCCGAGCGGGGGTACCCCTACGAGCAGTACTTC.

The CDR3: CASSPVTSGSETQYF. In DNA form, the CDR3 reads TGTGCCAGCAGTCCTGTGACTAGCGGGTCCGAGACCCAGTACTTC. This chain links TRBV6-5 with TRBJ2-5; TRBD2 matches 10 bases. There are 15 residues in the CDR3. Trimming took 5 bases from V and 5 from J; bases not matched to a gene: 8. The germline CDR1 and CDR2 sequences are MNHEY and SVGAGI.

The chain uses TRBV5-1 and TRBJ1-2; weak D call: TRBD1 (5 bases). Germline CDR1 SGHRS, CDR2 YFSETQ. Trimming took 3 bases from V and 8 from J, leaving 14 bases between them. The CDR3 loop spans 13 amino acids. CDR3 sequence (DNA): TGCGCCAGCAGCTCTTTACAGGTCGAAGGCTACACCTTC. Its translation is CASSSLQVEGYTF.

In this sample, this clonotype turned up a few times. V usage is TRBV27 and J usage is TRBJ2-5; TRBD2 is a possible D gene (5 bases). Per germline, CDR1 MNHEY and CDR2 SMNVEV (reference sequence). The CDR3 length is 13 residues. Trimming removed 7 bases from V and 3 bases from J, with 12 bases in between. As DNA, the CDR3 is TGTGCCAGCATGCGGGTGGGGAAAGAGACCCAGTACTTC. It specifies CASMRVGKETQYF.

A single count supports this clonotype. The chain uses TRBV21-1 and TRBJ2-1; the tabulated D call, TRBD1, remains unverified against the DNA. TRBV21-1 is shown as a pseudogene. The CDR3 contains 18 residues. CDR3 DNA: TGTGCCAGCAGCTCCGGAGGGGGGCCCGTCGAGAGTTCAAATGAGCAGTTCTTC. Translated: CASSSGGGPVESSNEQFF.

The chain couples TRBV6-6 to TRBJ2-7; D ambiguous. V was cut by 6 bases and J by 2 bases, with 8 bases left in between. This CDR3 is built from 12 residues. Germline lookup yields CDR1 MNHNY and CDR2 SVGAGI (reference sequence). The CDR3 spells CASSPQPYEQYF. The CDR3 DNA follows: TGTGCCAGCAGCCCTCAGCCCTACGAGCAGTACTTC.

The chain recombines TRBV27 with TRBJ2-1; 7 bases fit TRBD1. Germline CDR1 and CDR2: MNHEY and SMNVEV (reference sequence). Trimming removed 6 bases from V and 7 bases from J; junction bases left unmatched: 18. This CDR3 comprises 17 residues. For the CDR3, the DNA is TGTGCCAGCAGCCATCTCCCGGGACAGCAAAGGGTGAATGAGCAGTTCTTC. Translating it yields CASSHLPGQQRVNEQFF.

This clonotype was observed a few times. The rearrangement uses TRBV29-1 and TRBJ2-7, with D maybe TRBD1 (6 bases). Per the germline V gene, CDR1 is SQVTM and CDR2 is ANQGSEA. The CDR3 loop spans 13 amino acids. The V and J ends lost 6 bases and 0 bases respectively, with 12 bases between them. The CDR3 DNA is TGCAGCGTAGTAGGACAGATCTCCTACGAGCAGTACTTC. Residues: CSVVGQISYEQYF.

The rearrangement uses TRBV29-1 and TRBJ2-6; D call uncertain. Germline loops: CDR1 SQVTM, CDR2 ANQGSEA. The CDR3 is 12 residues long. Trimming took 8 bases from V and 0 from J, leaving 5 bases between them. The CDR3 DNA is TGCAGCTCATCCTCTGGGGCCAACGTCCTGACTTTC. Its translation: CSSSSGANVLTF.